Listed below are T cell receptor beta chains from one sample, sequenced in a study of blood T cell repertoires in COVID-19. TCRdb keeps only in-frame clones here, not all; method: immunoSEQ multiplex PCR. Of around 230,000 clones detected, over 85% appear once; the ten largest clones hold around 4%. The sample comprised PBMCs or T cells enriched from blood (not recorded which). All receptors derive from a woman aged 30 to 39 with acute COVID-19. CDR3s include the opening cysteine and the closing phenylalanine or tryptophan. The D gene is left open where the match is weak. Some rows have no size entry. The others give once, few or many, or a class for an expanded clone.

j_call d_call clone_size v_call cdr3_nt cdr3_aa
TRBJ2-1 NA NA TRBV14 TGTGCCAGCAGCCAAGCGTTTCGGACACAATCCTACAATGAGCAGTTCTTC CASSQAFRTQSYNEQFF
TRBJ1-6 NA NA TRBV7-2 TGTGCCAGCAGCCCCTTACAGAATTCACCCCTCCACTTT CASSPLQNSPLHF
TRBJ1-1 NA NA TRBV5-1 TGCGCCAGCAGCCCCTATCCCCTAGTGAACACTGAAGCTTTCTTT CASSPYPLVNTEAFF
TRBJ2-1 NA once TRBV13 TGCGCCAGCAGCTTAGGGACCAGGGTTGGGTCCAATGAGCAGTTCTTC CASSLGTRVGSNEQFF
TRBJ2-5 NA NA TRBV3-1/TRBV3-2 TGTGCCAGCAGCCGCGCTCAAGAGACCCAGTACTTC CASSRAQETQYF
TRBJ1-4 TRBD1 NA TRBV5-8 TGTGCCAGCAGCTTGGGACCGGGACAGGGTCTCGAAAAACTGTTTTTT CASSLGPGQGLEKLFF
TRBJ1-1 NA NA TRBV19 TGTGCCAGTCGAACCCCGGGACACAGGAACACTGAAGCTTTCTTT CASRTPGHRNTEAFF
TRBJ2-5 NA NA TRBV13 TGTGCCAGCAGCCAGCAGGGGCCTCAAGAGACCCAGTACTTC CASSQQGPQETQYF
TRBJ1-1 NA NA TRBV21-1 TGTGCCAGCAGCAAAATACAGGGGGCGCTGGACACTGAAGCTTTCTTT CASSKIQGALDTEAFF
TRBJ2-7 NA NA TRBV11-3 TGTGCCAGCAGCTCGGGGGGCCAGCTCTCGTCCGAGCAGTACTTC CASSSGGQLSSEQYF
TRBJ2-3 TRBD2 NA TRBV3-1/TRBV3-2 TGTGCCAGCAGCCACTACTCGCGGGGGAGCACAGATACGCAGTATTTT CASSHYSRGSTDTQYF
TRBJ1-2 NA NA TRBV28 TGTGCCAGCAGTCTGACAGATCCTAACTATGGCTACACCTTC CASSLTDPNYGYTF
TRBJ1-2 NA many TRBV19 TGTGCCAGTAGTATAGGCAGGGCTTCTGGCTACACCTTC CASSIGRASGYTF
TRBJ1-3 NA NA TRBV9 TGTGCCAGCAGCGTAGGGGCCTCTGGAAACACCATATATTTT CASSVGASGNTIYF
TRBJ2-2 NA NA TRBV4-1 TGCGCCAGCAGCCAAGCCCTCGGGGTTAGCCGCACCGGGGAGCTGTTTTTT CASSQALGVSRTGELFF
TRBJ1-1 TRBD1 NA TRBV9 TGTGCCAGCAGCTCCAGGACAGGGCCTAGGGGGATGAACACTGAAGCTTTCTTT CASSSRTGPRGMNTEAFF
TRBJ2-7 NA NA TRBV19 TGTGCCAGTAGTGGGGACTCGGGCTACGAGCAGTACTTC CASSGDSGYEQYF
TRBJ2-1 TRBD2 NA TRBV30 TGTGCCTGGAGTACGGGACTAGCGGGGGGGGGCGGCTGGGTTAATGAGCAGTTCTTC CAWSTGLAGGGGWVNEQFF
TRBJ2-7 NA NA TRBV5-4 TGTGCCAGCACCGGGGATGAGGTTGAGCAGTACTTC CASTGDEVEQYF
TRBJ2-1 NA NA TRBV29-1 TGCAGCGCAGGGGTCAGCAATGAGCAGTTCTTC CSAGVSNEQFF
TRBJ1-6 NA NA TRBV6-5 TGTGCCAGCAGTTCGGTCAATGACTATAATTCACCCCTCCACTTT CASSSVNDYNSPLHF
TRBJ1-1 TRBD1 NA TRBV9 TGTGCCAGCAGCCACCCAGGGGGCCTCCCCACTGAAGCTTTCTTT CASSHPGGLPTEAFF
TRBJ1-2 TRBD1 NA TRBV4-3 TGCGCCAGCAGCGGTCGGACAGGGGGTTTATATGGCTACACCTTC CASSGRTGGLYGYTF
TRBJ1-1 NA NA TRBV20-1 TGCAGTGCAAGCCCACAGGAAGCTTTCTTT CSASPQEAFF
TRBJ1-2 TRBD1 once TRBV25-1 TGTGCCAGCAGTTGGACAGGGGATGGCTACACCTTC CASSWTGDGYTF
TRBJ2-5 TRBD2 NA TRBV30 TGTGCCTGGAGGGATGGGGGAAGCGGGGGAACCTACCAAGAGACCCAGTACTTC CAWRDGGSGGTYQETQYF
TRBJ1-2 NA NA TRBV11-2 TGTGCCAGCAGCGCGATAGGGGCAGCCTATGGCTACACCTTC CASSAIGAAYGYTF
TRBJ2-1 NA NA TRBV28 TGTGCCAGCAGGGCCCTCAGCTCCTACAATGAGCAGTTCTTC CASRALSSYNEQFF
TRBJ2-2 NA NA TRBV5-5 TGTGCCAGCAGCTTGAGTCGCTTAGCATCCGGGGAGCTGTTTTTT CASSLSRLASGELFF
TRBJ1-3 NA NA TRBV18 TGTGCCAGCTCACGGGCCAACTCTGGAAACACCATATATTTT CASSRANSGNTIYF
TRBJ2-1 TRBD2 NA TRBV11-3 TGTGCCAGCAGCACGCGGGGGGCCTCCTACAATGAGCAGTTCTTC CASSTRGASYNEQFF
TRBJ2-2 NA NA TRBV6-4 TGTGCCAGCAGTGACTCAGGTGGAGTAGCGGCTAACACCGGGGAGCTGTTTTTT CASSDSGGVAANTGELFF
TRBJ2-3 NA NA TRBV11-1 TGTGCCAGCAGCTTAGACAGGGTTACAGATACGCAGTATTTT CASSLDRVTDTQYF